One and the same sample provided the 16 T cell receptor beta chains below, sequenced in a study of CD8 T cells in ankylosing spondylitis. General observations from the study: Among TCR beta sequences, a motif of roughly 8 highly homologous variants appeared characteristic of ankylosing spondylitis blood.

For these TCRs, the target antigens are not known. TCRdb fed the 5' RACE reads into MiXCR, producing one record per CDR3 protein. The sample includes fewer than 550,000 distinct CDR3 sequences, over 4% of them seen just once. Sequencing used blood, either unsorted or a sorted T cell fraction (not recorded which). The receptors stem from a male donor with ankylosing spondylitis.

Many counts were recorded for this clonotype. The V and J genes are TRBV13 and TRBJ2-7; D uncertain. The germline V gene has CDR1 PRHDT and CDR2 FYEKMQ (reference sequence). V was clipped by 1 base and J by 2 bases, with 9 bases between them. CDR3 size: 14 residues. CDR3 amino acids: CASSLARRAYEQYF. Written as DNA, the CDR3 is TGTGCCAGCAGCTTAGCACGGAGAGCCTACGAGCAGTACTTC.

The sample holds many counts of this clonotype. The chain combines TRBV27 with TRBJ1-5, with 9 positions matching TRBD1. Trimming removed 3 bases from V and 7 bases from J; junction bases left unmatched: 10. The CDR3 runs 16 residues. Germline CDR1 is MNHEY and CDR2 is SMNVEV (reference sequence). This CDR3 reads CASSFGGLQGAQPQHF. The CDR3 bases are TGTGCCAGCAGTTTCGGAGGGTTACAGGGGGCACAGCCCCAGCATTTT.

The DNA for the CDR3 is TGTGCCACCTGCCAAGCGCTCCCGGGACTAGCGGGGGGGCCTGGTGAGACCCAGTACTTC. Translating gives CATCQALPGLAGGPGETQYF. The chain uses TRBV3-2 and TRBJ2-5; the tabulated D call, TRBD2, remains unverified against the DNA. TRBV3-2 is tagged as a pseudogene. The CDR3 consists of 20 residues.

This clonotype came up a few times. The J gene is TRBJ2-3, the V gene TRBV3-1, with 11 bases aligning to TRBD2. The CDR3 length is 16 residues. V shed 5 bases, J shed 1 base, and the junction held 5 bases outside the gene matches. Germline V CDR1 and CDR2: LGHDT, YNNKEL (reference sequence). CDR3 sequence reads: CASSIPLAGGTDTQYF. In DNA form, the CDR3 reads TGTGCCAGCAGCATTCCACTAGCGGGGGGCACAGATACGCAGTATTTT.

Many counts were recorded for this clonotype. This rearrangement joins TRBV6-5 to TRBJ2-2; D possibly corresponds to TRBD2 (6 bases). The CDR3 has 16 residues. Germline loops: CDR1 MNHEY, CDR2 SVGAGI. Trimming removed 0 bases from V and 3 bases from J, with 11 bases in between. The chain's CDR3 is CASSYSWRGDTGELFF. The DNA of the CDR3 is TGTGCCAGCAGTTACTCGTGGAGGGGAGACACCGGGGAGCTGTTTTTT.

The V call is TRBV5-1, the J call TRBJ2-5; 11 bases line up with TRBD2. Germline assignment: CDR1 SGHRS and CDR2 YFSETQ. The CDR3 sequence is 16 residues long. Trimming took 3 bases from V and 0 from J; bases not matched to a gene: 4. The CDR3 DNA reads TGCGCCAGCAGCTCCCTAGCGGGGGGTCACCAAGAGACCCAGTACTTC. It yields the protein CASSSLAGGHQETQYF.

This clonotype appeared many times. The chain joins TRBV7-2 to TRBJ2-5, with D unclear. The CDR3 is 14 amino acids. The V end was cut by 4 bases, the J end by 5 bases, with 14 bases between. Per germline, CDR1 SGHTA and CDR2 FQGNSA. The CDR3 protein is CASSSLGQAETQYF. The DNA for the CDR3 is TGTGCCAGCAGCTCGTTGGGCCAGGCGGAGACCCAGTACTTC.

This clonotype was detected ten times or more. The chain uses TRBV5-5 and TRBJ1-6, with 9 bases matching TRBD1. The CDR3 extends over 17 amino acids. Per the germline V gene, CDR1 is SGHKS and CDR2 is YYEKEE (reference sequence). V lost 4 bases and J lost 0; bases outside the gene matches: 5. In DNA form, the CDR3 reads TGTGCCAGCAGCCGGACAGGGGAGAGCTCCTATAATTCACCCCTCCACTTT. Amino acid sequence: CASSRTGESSYNSPLHF.

This clonotype was picked up many times. This chain connects TRBV29-1 to TRBJ2-7; D gene uncertain. The V and J ends lost 4 bases and 3 bases respectively, with 7 bases between them. The CDR3 spans 11 residues. The germline V gene has CDR1 SQVTM and CDR2 ANQGSEA. CDR3 in amino acids: CSVGHLYEQYF. The CDR3 nucleotides read TGCAGCGTTGGACATCTCTACGAGCAGTACTTC.

There are many counts of this clonotype. This rearrangement joins TRBV9 to TRBJ2-3; weak D call: TRBD1 (6 bases). V lost 4 bases to trimming and J lost 4 bases, with 22 bases between them. Germline CDR1 is SGDLS and CDR2 is YYNGEE. This CDR3 is 17 amino acids long. This CDR3 reads CASSSTGSTAPADTQYF. The CDR3 bases are TGTGCCAGCAGCTCCACAGGGTCGACAGCGCCCGCAGATACGCAGTATTTT.

This CDR3 reads CASSPLVPSGRATDTQYF. The CDR3 DNA sequence: TGCGCCAGCAGCCCACTGGTCCCTAGCGGGAGGGCCACGGATACGCAGTATTTT. The chain recombines TRBV5-1 with TRBJ2-3; 12 bases map to TRBD2. This CDR3 is 18 amino acids long. With 4 bases clipped from V and 6 bases from J, the junction kept 15 bases outside the gene matches. Germline CDR1 reads SGHRS; CDR2 reads YFSETQ.

This clonotype was seen many times. The rearrangement uses TRBV6-6 and TRBJ1-6; D not resolved. The CDR3 has 13 amino acids. Germline CDR1 and CDR2: MNHNY and SVGAGI (reference sequence). Trimming shortened V by 6 bases and J by 10 bases, and 13 bases separated the two germline ends. The CDR3 nucleotides read TGTGCCAGCAGCCCGGCTGTAGAATCACCCCTCCACTTT. It is translated as CASSPAVESPLHF.

This clonotype occurred many times. This chain connects TRBV20-1 to TRBJ2-4, with TRBD2 as a possible D gene (5 bases). Germline V lookup: CDR1 DFQATT, CDR2 SNEGSKA (reference sequence). V lost 0 bases, J lost 1 base, and 10 bases lay in between. The CDR3 runs to 15 residues. The CDR3 DNA is TGCAGTGCTAGAGAACTAGAGATGGCCAAAAACATTCAGTACTTC. Translation: CSARELEMAKNIQYF.

This sequence joins TRBV4-3 and TRBJ2-2; D may be TRBD1 or TRBD2 (5 bases each). Germline-derived CDR1 and CDR2 are LGHNA and YSLEER. CDR3 length equals 18 residues. V lost 4 bases and J 0 bases, leaving 18 bases between the germline ends. The CDR3 is CASSRTPGTDANTGELFF. Written as DNA, the CDR3 is TGCGCCAGCAGCCGCACGCCGGGGACCGACGCGAACACCGGGGAGCTGTTTTTT.

This clonotype was observed many times. The J gene is TRBJ2-3, the V gene TRBV5-6; 12 positions agree with TRBD2. This CDR3 contains 18 residues. V was clipped by 4 bases and J by 0 bases; unmatched bases: 9. CDR1 is SGHDT and CDR2 is YYEEEE in the germline V gene. The DNA of the CDR3 is TGTGCCAGCAGCACGACTAGCGGGGGAGTTCCTAGCACAGATACGCAGTATTTT. As protein: CASSTTSGGVPSTDTQYF.

This clonotype was seen ten or more times. The chain couples TRBV9 to TRBJ2-3; 12 positions match TRBD2. With V trimmed by 0 bases and J by 10 bases, 6 bases remained unmatched. The CDR3 is 15 amino acids. CDR1 is SGDLS and CDR2 is YYNGEE in the germline V gene. The CDR3 bases are TGTGCCAGCAGCGTAGGTACTAGCGGGGGGCAATCGCAGTATTTT. This sequence encodes CASSVGTSGGQSQYF.